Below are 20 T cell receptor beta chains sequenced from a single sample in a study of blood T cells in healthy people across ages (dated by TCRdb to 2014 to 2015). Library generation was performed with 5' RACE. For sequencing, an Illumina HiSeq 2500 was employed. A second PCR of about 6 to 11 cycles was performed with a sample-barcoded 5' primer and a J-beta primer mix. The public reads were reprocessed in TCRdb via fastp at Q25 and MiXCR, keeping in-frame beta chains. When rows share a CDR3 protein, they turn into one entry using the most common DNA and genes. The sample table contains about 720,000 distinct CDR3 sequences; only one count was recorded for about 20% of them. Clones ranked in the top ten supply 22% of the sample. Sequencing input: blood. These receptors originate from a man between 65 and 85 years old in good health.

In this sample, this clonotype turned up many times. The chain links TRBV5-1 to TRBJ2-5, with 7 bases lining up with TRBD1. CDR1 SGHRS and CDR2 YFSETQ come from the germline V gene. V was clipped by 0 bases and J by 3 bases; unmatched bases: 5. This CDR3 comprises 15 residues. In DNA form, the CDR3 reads TGCGCCAGCAGCTTGGTGTTCGGGACAGAAGAGACCCAGTACTTC. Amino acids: CASSLVFGTEETQYF.

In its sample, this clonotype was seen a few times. DNA for the CDR3: TGTGCCAGCAGTCCCCGGGACAGTGCCTACGAGCAGTACTTC. Amino acid sequence: CASSPRDSAYEQYF. V gene TRBV6-6 combines with J gene TRBJ2-7, with 7 bases lining up with TRBD1. The junction had 6 bases not matched to a gene; V was cut back by 5 bases and J by 2 bases. This CDR3 is 14 amino acids long. From germline, CDR1 is MNHNY and CDR2 SVGAGI (reference sequence).

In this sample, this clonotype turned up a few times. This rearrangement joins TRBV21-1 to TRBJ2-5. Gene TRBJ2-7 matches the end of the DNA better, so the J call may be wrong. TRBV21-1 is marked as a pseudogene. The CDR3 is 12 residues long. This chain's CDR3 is CASSSDSYEQYV. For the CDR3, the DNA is TGTGCCAGCAGCAGCGACTCCTACGAGCAGTACGTC.

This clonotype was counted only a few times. The CDR3: CSAARHSPVGSNQPQHF. In DNA, the CDR3 is TGCAGTGCTGCCCGACACTCCCCCGTGGGGAGCAATCAGCCCCAGCATTTT. V and J are TRBV20-1 and TRBJ1-5; no definite D call. CDR3 length: 17 residues. Trimming cost V 5 bases and J 1 base, with 21 bases left between them. CDR1 is DFQATT, CDR2 SNEGSKA, per germline (reference sequence).

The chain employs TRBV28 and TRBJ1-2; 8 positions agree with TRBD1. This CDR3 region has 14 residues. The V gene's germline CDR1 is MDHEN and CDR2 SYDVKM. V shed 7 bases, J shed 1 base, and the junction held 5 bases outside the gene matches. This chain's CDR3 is CASMVDRGNYGYTF. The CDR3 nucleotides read TGTGCCAGCATGGTAGACAGGGGTAACTATGGCTACACCTTC.

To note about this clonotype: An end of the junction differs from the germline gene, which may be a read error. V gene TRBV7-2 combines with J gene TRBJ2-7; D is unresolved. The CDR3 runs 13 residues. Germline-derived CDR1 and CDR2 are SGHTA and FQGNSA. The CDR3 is CASSLSRIYEHYF. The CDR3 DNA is TGTGCCAGCAGCTTAAGTCGGATTTACGAGCACTACTTC.

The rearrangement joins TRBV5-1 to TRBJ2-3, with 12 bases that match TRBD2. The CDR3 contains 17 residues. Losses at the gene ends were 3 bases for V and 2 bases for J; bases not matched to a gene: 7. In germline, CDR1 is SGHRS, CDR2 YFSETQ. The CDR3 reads CASSSRLAGVVTDTQYF. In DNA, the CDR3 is TGCGCCAGCAGCTCCAGACTAGCGGGAGTTGTCACAGATACGCAGTATTTT.

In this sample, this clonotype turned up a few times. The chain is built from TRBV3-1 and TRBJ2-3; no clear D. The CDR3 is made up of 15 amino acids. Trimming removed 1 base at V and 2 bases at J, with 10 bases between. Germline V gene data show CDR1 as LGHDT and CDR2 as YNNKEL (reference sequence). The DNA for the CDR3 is TGTGCCAGCAGCCAAGTAGTAGGAGTCACAGATACGCAGTATTTT. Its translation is CASSQVVGVTDTQYF.

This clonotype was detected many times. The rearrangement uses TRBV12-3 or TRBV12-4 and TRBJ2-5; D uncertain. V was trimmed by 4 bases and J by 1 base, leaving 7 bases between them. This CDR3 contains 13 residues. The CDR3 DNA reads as TGTGCCAGCAGTTCCCACATCCAAGAGACCCAGTACTTC. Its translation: CASSSHIQETQYF.

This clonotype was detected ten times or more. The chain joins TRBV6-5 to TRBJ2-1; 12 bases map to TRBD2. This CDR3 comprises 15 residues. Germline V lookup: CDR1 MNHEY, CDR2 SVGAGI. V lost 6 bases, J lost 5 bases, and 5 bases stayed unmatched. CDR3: CASRGRTSGNNEQFF. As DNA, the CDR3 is TGTGCCAGCAGGGGACGGACTAGCGGGAACAATGAGCAGTTCTTC.

The CDR3 region is CASSVTSERGDTQYF. The CDR3 DNA sequence: TGTGCCAGCAGCGTCACGTCTGAGCGGGGAGATACGCAGTATTTT. The V and J genes are TRBV9 and TRBJ2-3; 7 nucleotides line up with TRBD2. This CDR3 is built from 15 residues. Germline V lookup: CDR1 SGDLS, CDR2 YYNGEE. V shed 2 bases and J 5 bases; nucleotides not matched to a gene: 8.

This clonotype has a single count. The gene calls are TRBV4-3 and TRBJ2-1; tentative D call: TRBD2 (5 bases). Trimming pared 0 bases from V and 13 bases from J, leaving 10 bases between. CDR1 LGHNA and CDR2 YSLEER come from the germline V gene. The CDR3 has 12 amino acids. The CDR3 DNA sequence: TGCGCCAGCAGCCAAGATCACGACTATCAGTTCTTC. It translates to CASSQDHDYQFF.

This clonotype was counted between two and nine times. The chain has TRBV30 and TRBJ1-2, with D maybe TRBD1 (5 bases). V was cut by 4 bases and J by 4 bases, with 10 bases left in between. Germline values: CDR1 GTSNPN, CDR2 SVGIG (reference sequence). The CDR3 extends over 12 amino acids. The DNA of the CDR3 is TGTGCCTGGATCCCCACAGGCTATGGCTACACCTTC. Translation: CAWIPTGYGYTF.

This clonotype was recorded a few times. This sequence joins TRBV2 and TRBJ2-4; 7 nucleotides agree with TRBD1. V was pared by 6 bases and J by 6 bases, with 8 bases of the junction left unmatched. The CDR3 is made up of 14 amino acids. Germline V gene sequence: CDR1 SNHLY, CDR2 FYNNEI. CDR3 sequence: CASRRIGTANIQYF. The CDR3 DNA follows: TGTGCCAGCAGGCGAATCGGGACAGCAAACATTCAGTACTTC. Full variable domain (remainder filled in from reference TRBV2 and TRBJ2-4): EPEVTQTPSHQVTQMGQEVILRCVPISNHLYFYWYRQILGQKVEFLVSFYNNEISEKSEIFDDQFSVERPDGSNFTLKIRSTKLEDSAMYFCASRRIGTANIQYFGAGTRLSVL.

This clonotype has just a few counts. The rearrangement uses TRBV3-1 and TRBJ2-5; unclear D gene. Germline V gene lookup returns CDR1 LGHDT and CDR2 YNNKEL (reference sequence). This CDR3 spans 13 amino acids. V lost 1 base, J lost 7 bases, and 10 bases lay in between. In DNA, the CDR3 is TGTGCCAGCAGCCAAGGGCGAGTCGGGACCCAGTACTTC. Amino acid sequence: CASSQGRVGTQYF.

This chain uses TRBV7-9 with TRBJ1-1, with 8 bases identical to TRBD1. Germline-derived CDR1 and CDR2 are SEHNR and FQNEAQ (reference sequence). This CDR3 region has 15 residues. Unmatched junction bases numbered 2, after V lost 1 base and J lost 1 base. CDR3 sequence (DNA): TGTGCCAGCAGCTTAGTAGGACAGGGGAACACTGAAGCTTTCTTT. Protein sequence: CASSLVGQGNTEAFF.

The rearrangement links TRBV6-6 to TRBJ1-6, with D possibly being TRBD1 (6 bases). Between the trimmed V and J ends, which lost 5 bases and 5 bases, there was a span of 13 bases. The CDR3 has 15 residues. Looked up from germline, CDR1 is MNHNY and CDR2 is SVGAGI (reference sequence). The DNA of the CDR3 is TGTGCCAGCAGTGGGCAGGGGTACGATAATTCACCCCTCCACTTT. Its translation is CASSGQGYDNSPLHF.

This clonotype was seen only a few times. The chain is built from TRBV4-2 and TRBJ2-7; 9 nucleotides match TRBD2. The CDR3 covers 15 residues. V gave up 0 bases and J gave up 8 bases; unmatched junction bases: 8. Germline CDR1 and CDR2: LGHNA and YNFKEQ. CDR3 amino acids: CASSQEGLAVRKQYF. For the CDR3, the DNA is TGTGCCAGCAGCCAAGAGGGACTAGCAGTACGGAAGCAGTACTTC.

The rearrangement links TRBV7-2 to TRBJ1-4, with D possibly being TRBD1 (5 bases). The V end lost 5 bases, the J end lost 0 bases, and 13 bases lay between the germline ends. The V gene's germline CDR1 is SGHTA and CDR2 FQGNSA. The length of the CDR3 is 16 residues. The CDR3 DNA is TGTGCCAGCAGCCTCCGACAGTTTGCAACTAATGAAAAACTGTTTTTT. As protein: CASSLRQFATNEKLFF.

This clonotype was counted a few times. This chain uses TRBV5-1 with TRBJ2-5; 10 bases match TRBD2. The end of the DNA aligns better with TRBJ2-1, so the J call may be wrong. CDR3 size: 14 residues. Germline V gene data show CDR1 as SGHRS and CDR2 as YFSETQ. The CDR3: CASAPSGGAFEQFF. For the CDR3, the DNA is TGCGCCAGCGCCCCGAGCGGGGGGGCCTTTGAGCAGTTCTTC.